This TCR beta chain was identified during a study of post-analysis software for immune sequencing data. Turning to the study itself: Progressive-relapsing, secondary progressive and relapsing-remitting multiple sclerosis were among the disease courses included.

Prepared TCR beta cDNA libraries contained unique molecular identifiers. TCRdb re-called the PCR reads with MiXCR, one entry per CDR3 protein. The repertoire holds 350,000 to 450,000 distinct CDR3 sequences, with around a third as singletons. This clonotype was counted a few times. Its cognate antigen is unknown. The V gene lost 2 bases and the J gene lost 3 bases, with 8 bases spanning the gap. CDR3 length: 12 amino acids. The V gene's germline CDR1 is DFQATT and CDR2 SNEGSKA (reference sequence). The study, taken as a whole, reports: A significant reduction in normalized Chao1 diversity was observed in multiple sclerosis patients versus controls. Samples prepared in the same batch strongly co-clustered by F measure. The five TRBV segments detected at higher frequency in patients than in controls included TRBV5-6, TRBV5-1 and TRBV20-1.

The rearrangement uses TRBV20-1 and TRBJ2-7; TRBD1 might be the D (5 bases). This clonotype originated in a girl under 18 with multiple sclerosis. Sequencing was carried out using blood. CDR3 nucleotides: TGCAGTGCTAGAACAGGTATCTACGAGCAGTACTTC. It encodes CSARTGIYEQYF.